The 30 T cell receptor beta chains below were found in one sample sequenced in a study of neurological immune-mediated disorders. Time point defined: longitudinal time-point 2. TCRdb re-called the 5' RACE reads through MiXCR, storing one row per CDR3 protein. The data contain fewer than 40,000 distinct CDR3 sequences, less than 15% of them singletons. The sample taken for sequencing was PBMCs. These receptors were obtained from a woman between 35 and 50 years old in good health.

This clonotype has at least ten counts. The chain joins TRBV12-3 or TRBV12-4 to TRBJ1-2, with D tentatively TRBD1 (5 bases). Trimming took 6 bases from V and 7 from J, leaving 18 bases between them. This CDR3 has 14 amino acids. The CDR3 bases are TGTGCCAGCAGCCCCTTATTGACTGGGGGTGGCTACACCTTC. It translates to CASSPLLTGGGYTF.

This clonotype has at least ten counts. This chain joins TRBV19 and TRBJ1-5; D uncertain. Germline lookup yields CDR1 LNHDA and CDR2 SQIVND (reference sequence). The CDR3 length is 13 residues. V lost 4 bases and J 11 bases, leaving 15 bases between the germline ends. The CDR3 bases are TGTGCCAGTAGTAGGGCACCAGTCGAGGCCCAGCATTTT. Amino acid sequence: CASSRAPVEAQHF.

This clonotype has at least ten counts. The gene calls are TRBV7-2 and TRBJ1-5; tentative D call: TRBD1 (5 bases). CDR3 length equals 14 residues. Germline V gene lookup returns CDR1 SGHTA and CDR2 FQGNSA. V shed 2 bases and J shed 4 bases, with 9 bases lying between them. CDR3 DNA sequence: TGTGCCAGCAGCTTAATACCAGGGAATCAGCCCCAGCATTTT. Its translation is CASSLIPGNQPQHF.

This clonotype was seen ten or more times. The chain is built from TRBV6-5 and TRBJ1-1; possibly TRBD1 for D (5 bases). Trimming took off 6 bases at V and 0 bases at J, with 8 bases between the two ends. The CDR3 is 13 amino acids. The germline V gene encodes CDR1 MNHEY and CDR2 SVGAGI. The DNA of the CDR3 is TGTGCCAGCAGGCGGACACTGAACACTGAAGCTTTCTTT. Amino acids: CASRRTLNTEAFF.

The chain uses TRBV5-1 and TRBJ2-7; D unclear. The CDR3 totals 14 residues. The V gene's germline CDR1 is SGHRS and CDR2 YFSETQ. Trimming shortened V by 2 bases and J by 0 bases, and 9 bases separated the two germline ends. CDR3 DNA: TGCGCCAGCAGCTTTCTCAGGAGCTCCTACGAGCAGTACTTC. This gives the protein CASSFLRSSYEQYF. Drawing the rest from reference TRBV5-1 and TRBJ2-7, the complete variable domain is KAGVTQTPRYLIKTRGQQVTLSCSPISGHRSVSWYQQTPGQGLQFLFEYFSETQRNKGNFPGRFSGRQFSNSRSEMNVSTLELGDSALYLCASSFLRSSYEQYFGPGTRLTVT.

This clonotype has a count of ten or more. This sequence joins TRBV20-1 and TRBJ2-1; 13 bases fit TRBD2. Germline V lookup: CDR1 DFQATT, CDR2 SNEGSKA (reference sequence). J gave up 7 bases and V 5 bases, and 5 bases lay outside the gene matches. The CDR3 is 14 amino acids. In DNA form, the CDR3 reads TGCAGTGCTGAGGGACTAGCGGGGTTGAATGAGCAGTTCTTC. Protein: CSAEGLAGLNEQFF.

The chain couples TRBV12-3 or TRBV12-4 to TRBJ2-3; D not certain. The CDR3 runs 16 residues. Deletions cut 5 bases from V and 0 bases from J, with 15 bases between. The CDR3 loop is CASSLLDGTSTDTQYF. DNA for the CDR3: TGTGCCAGCAGTCTACTGGACGGTACTAGCACAGATACGCAGTATTTT.

This clonotype appeared many times. This chain uses TRBV6-5 with TRBJ1-2; 7 nucleotides match TRBD1. CDR1 and CDR2 (germline): MNHEY, SVGAGI. V was pared by 2 bases and J by 4 bases, with 4 bases of the junction left unmatched. The CDR3 has 14 residues. The CDR3 region has the DNA TGTGCCAGCAGTTACCAGACAGGGATCTATGGCTACACCTTC. Its translation is CASSYQTGIYGYTF.

This clonotype was observed at least ten times. The V call is TRBV6-6, the J call TRBJ2-3; 9 nucleotides align to TRBD1. V lost 7 bases and J lost 6; bases outside the gene matches: 8. CDR3 size: 14 residues. CDR1 and CDR2 from the germline V gene are MNHNY and SVGAGI (reference sequence). The CDR3 loop is CASTRTGAVDTQYF. The DNA of the CDR3 is TGTGCCAGCACTCGGACAGGGGCGGTGGATACGCAGTATTTT.

This clonotype has ten or more counts. The V gene is TRBV20-1, the J gene TRBJ2-5, with D possibly being TRBD2 (7 bases). This CDR3 contains 15 residues. V lost 3 bases, J lost 7 bases, and 21 bases lay in between. The germline V gene has CDR1 DFQATT and CDR2 SNEGSKA (reference sequence). CDR3 residues: CSASRGLAEGGTQYF. DNA of the CDR3: TGCAGTGCTAGCAGAGGGCTAGCGGAAGGGGGGACCCAGTACTTC.

This clonotype has a single count. Since a much larger clone is just one base distant, this may be a read error. V is TRBV10-3 and J is TRBJ2-7; D is possibly TRBD2 (5 bases). The CDR3 is made up of 12 amino acids. Per germline, CDR1 ENHRY and CDR2 SYGVKD. V was cut by 6 bases and J by 8 bases, with 14 bases left in between. This CDR3 reads CAIRAASNKQYF. CDR3 coding DNA: TGTGCCATCAGAGCGGCCAGCAACAAGCAGTACTTC.

This clonotype was recorded many times. The rearrangement joins TRBV12-3 or TRBV12-4 to TRBJ1-1; D not certain. There are 14 residues in the CDR3. V shed 1 base and J shed 3 bases, with 9 bases lying between them. CDR3 DNA sequence: TGTGCCAGCAGTTTAGTTTCTTCGGACACTGAAGCTTTCTTT. This codes for CASSLVSSDTEAFF.

This clonotype was detected many times. The V gene is TRBV18, the J gene TRBJ1-5; D is unresolved. The CDR3 extends over 13 amino acids. The V gene's germline CDR1 is KGHSH and CDR2 LQKENI. V lost 3 bases and J 9 bases, leaving 12 bases between the germline ends. CDR3 DNA sequence: TGTGCCAGCTCACCTGGGAGCGAACGGCCCCAGCATTTT. Residues: CASSPGSERPQHF.

A few counts support this clonotype. The J gene is TRBJ2-5, the V gene TRBV6-1; D remains unclear. The CDR3 length is 12 residues. Germline V gene lookup returns CDR1 MNHNS and CDR2 SASEGT. Trimming stripped 6 bases from V and 2 bases from J, with 7 bases between. CDR3 bases: TGTGCCAGCAGATTGGGGCAAGAGACCCAGTACTTC. The encoded protein is CASRLGQETQYF.

This clonotype was seen only a few times. This sequence joins TRBV6-6 and TRBJ1-2; possible D gene TRBD1, 5 bases. CDR1 is MNHNY and CDR2 is SVGAGI in the germline V gene (reference sequence). The V and J ends lost 2 bases and 8 bases respectively, with 12 bases between them. There are 13 residues in the CDR3. The CDR3: CASSYPGRQGYTF. CDR3 sequence (DNA): TGTGCCAGCAGTTACCCGGGGCGTCAGGGCTACACCTTC.

The sample holds many counts of this clonotype. J is TRBJ1-1 and V is TRBV5-1; D is unresolved. CDR3 length equals 12 residues. Germline loops: CDR1 SGHRS, CDR2 YFSETQ. Deletions cut 7 bases from V and 1 base from J, with 8 bases between. The CDR3 DNA is TGCGCCAGCCGCCTTGGGAACACTGAAGCTTTCTTT. Amino acids: CASRLGNTEAFF. The complete variable domain, with remaining parts taken from reference TRBV5-1 and TRBJ1-1, reads KAGVTQTPRYLIKTRGQQVTLSCSPISGHRSVSWYQQTPGQGLQFLFEYFSETQRNKGNFPGRFSGRQFSNSRSEMNVSTLELGDSALYLCASRLGNTEAFFGQGTRLTVV.

This clonotype has at least ten counts. V is TRBV30 and J is TRBJ1-6; D is unclear. This CDR3 is built from 13 residues. V gave up 4 bases and J gave up 10 bases, with 14 bases separating them. Per germline, CDR1 GTSNPN and CDR2 SVGIG (reference sequence). CDR3 sequence reads: CAWTSFSGSPLHF. CDR3 in DNA: TGTGCCTGGACATCATTCTCGGGGTCACCCCTCCACTTT.

The chain recombines TRBV6-5 with TRBJ1-1, with D unclear. V was trimmed by 2 bases and J by 3 bases, leaving 7 bases between them. CDR1 and CDR2 (germline): MNHEY, SVGAGI. This CDR3 comprises 13 residues. The CDR3: CASSYHEYTEAFF. The CDR3 coding sequence is TGTGCCAGCAGTTACCATGAGTACACTGAAGCTTTCTTT.

This clonotype was seen at least ten times. The genes are TRBV6-2 or TRBV6-3 and TRBJ2-7; 8 bases line up with TRBD1. The germline V gene encodes CDR1 MNHEY and CDR2 SVGEGT. The CDR3 sequence is 14 residues long. V shed 2 bases and J 3 bases; nucleotides not matched to a gene: 3. The CDR3 protein is CASSYPQGVYEQYF. CDR3 bases: TGTGCCAGCAGTTACCCACAGGGGGTCTACGAGCAGTACTTC.

Many counts were recorded for this clonotype. The rearrangement uses TRBV14 and TRBJ1-1; D may be TRBD1 (6 bases). CDR3 size: 14 residues. Looked up from germline, CDR1 is SGHDN and CDR2 is FVKESK. V gave up 4 bases and J gave up 9 bases, with 18 bases separating them. CDR3 residues: CASSPSMGQGKAFF. The CDR3 DNA sequence: TGTGCCAGCAGCCCGAGTATGGGACAAGGAAAAGCTTTCTTT.

This clonotype is medium-sized by share. This chain connects TRBV29-1 to TRBJ1-1, with D hard to call. This CDR3 has 14 residues. Trimming cost V 4 bases and J 3 bases, with 15 bases left between them. Germline V gene data show CDR1 as SQVTM and CDR2 as ANQGSEA. CDR3: CSVVKTARDTEAFF. CDR3 nucleotide sequence: TGCAGCGTTGTGAAGACCGCGAGAGACACTGAAGCTTTCTTT.

In this sample, this clonotype turned up many times. V and J are TRBV6-1 and TRBJ2-5; D uncertain. The CDR3 has 10 residues. The V gene's germline CDR1 is MNHNS and CDR2 SASEGT. Between the trimmed V and J ends, which lost 6 bases and 12 bases, there was a span of 11 bases. CDR3 in amino acids: CASSQASKYF. CDR3 nucleotides: TGTGCCAGCAGCCAAGCTTCCAAGTACTTC.

To note about this clonotype: One end of the junction is discordant with germline, which a read error may explain. The V call is TRBV20-1, the J call TRBJ2-1; 11 bases fit TRBD1. Germline lookup yields CDR1 DFQATT and CDR2 SNEGSKA (reference sequence). This CDR3 spans 15 amino acids. CDR3 in amino acids: CSARVGTGGVNEQFF. For the CDR3, the DNA is TGCAGCGCTAGAGTTGGGACAGGGGGGGTGAATGAGCAGTTCTTC.

This clonotype was counted ten times or more. The genes are TRBV6-2 or TRBV6-3 and TRBJ2-7, with 12 bases aligning to TRBD2. Germline CDR1 MNHEY, CDR2 SVGEGT. The CDR3 runs 16 residues. Germline trimming cut 6 bases from V and 5 bases from J; bases unmatched to any gene: 11. The CDR3: CASSLTSGGTRDEQYF. CDR3 in DNA: TGTGCCAGCAGCTTGACTAGCGGGGGAACCAGGGACGAGCAGTACTTC.

Many counts were recorded for this clonotype. V and J are TRBV15 and TRBJ2-5; D is perhaps TRBD2 (6 bases). The germline V gene has CDR1 LNHNV and CDR2 YYDKDF (reference sequence). Deletions cut 4 bases from V and 2 bases from J, with 17 bases between. The CDR3 totals 16 residues. The CDR3 is CATSIIGGSNQETQYF. The DNA of the CDR3 is TGTGCCACCAGCATAATTGGGGGGAGTAATCAAGAGACCCAGTACTTC.

This clonotype was seen many times. The chain has TRBV6-2 or TRBV6-3 and TRBJ2-2; 12 bases match TRBD2. V gave up 7 bases and J gave up 5 bases; unmatched junction bases: 5. This CDR3 region has 15 residues. Germline V gene sequence: CDR1 MNHEY, CDR2 SVGEGT. The CDR3 nucleotides read TGTGCCAGCACGACTAGCGGGAGACGAACCGGGGAGCTGTTTTTT. Translation gives CASTTSGRRTGELFF.

Ten or more counts support this clonotype. The chain carries TRBV7-2 and TRBJ1-2; 8 bases map to TRBD1. CDR3 length equals 14 residues. V lost 8 bases and J lost 5; bases outside the gene matches: 10. Germline lookup yields CDR1 SGHTA and CDR2 FQGNSA. CDR3 coding DNA: TGTGCCAGCCGTTTACCGGGACAGGCTTATGGCTACACCTTC. This codes for CASRLPGQAYGYTF.

This clonotype has a handful of counts. The chain couples TRBV9 to TRBJ2-6, with D possibly matching TRBD1 (6 bases). This CDR3 is built from 18 residues. V gave up 0 bases and J gave up 5 bases, with 18 bases separating them. Germline V gives CDR1 SGDLS, CDR2 YYNGEE. For the CDR3, the DNA is TGTGCCAGCAGCGTAGAACCTATTGACAGGCTCAGGGCCAACGTCCTGACTTTC. Its protein is CASSVEPIDRLRANVLTF.

The table lists this clonotype with many counts. This rearrangement joins TRBV3-1 to TRBJ2-3; D remains unclear. The germline V gene has CDR1 LGHDT and CDR2 YNNKEL (reference sequence). Trimming took off 1 base at V and 2 bases at J, with 7 bases between the two ends. This CDR3 contains 14 residues. Here the CDR3 reads CASSQVGLTDTQYF. The CDR3 coding sequence is TGTGCCAGCAGCCAAGTCGGCCTCACAGATACGCAGTATTTT.

This clonotype came up many times. CDR3 in DNA: TGTGCCAGCTCACACAGGGTAGCTGAAGCTTTCTTT. Translating it yields CASSHRVAEAFF. The chain has TRBV18 and TRBJ1-1, with TRBD1 as a possible D gene (6 bases). The CDR3 is made up of 12 amino acids. CDR1 is KGHSH and CDR2 is LQKENI in the germline V gene. V was trimmed by 4 bases and J by 6 bases, leaving 9 bases between them. Full variable domain (missing parts from reference TRBV18 and TRBJ1-1): NAGVMQNPRHLVRRRGQEARLRCSPMKGHSHVYWYRQLPEEGLKFMVYLQKENIIDESGMPKERFSAEFPKEGPSILRIQQVVRGDSAAYFCASSHRVAEAFFGQGTRLTVV.